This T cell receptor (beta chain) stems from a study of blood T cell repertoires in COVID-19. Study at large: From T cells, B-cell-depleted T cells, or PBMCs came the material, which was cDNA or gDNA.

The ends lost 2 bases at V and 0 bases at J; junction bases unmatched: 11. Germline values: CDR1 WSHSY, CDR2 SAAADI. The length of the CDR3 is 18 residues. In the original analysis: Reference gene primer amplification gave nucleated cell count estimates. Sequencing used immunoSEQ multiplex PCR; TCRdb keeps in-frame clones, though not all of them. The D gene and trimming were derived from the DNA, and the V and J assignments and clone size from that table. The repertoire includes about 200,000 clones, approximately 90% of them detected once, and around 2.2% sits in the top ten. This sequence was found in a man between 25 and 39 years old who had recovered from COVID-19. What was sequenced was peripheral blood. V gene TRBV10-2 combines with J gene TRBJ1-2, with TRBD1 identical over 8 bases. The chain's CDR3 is CASSEPRTGWGANYGYTF. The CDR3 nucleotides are TGCGCCAGCAGTGAGCCCCGGACAGGGTGGGGAGCTAACTATGGCTACACCTTC.